This T cell receptor beta chain was retrieved from a study of blood T cell repertoires in COVID-19. The germline V gene encodes CDR1 SGHTA and CDR2 FQGTGA. Trimming left V 2 bases short and J 6 bases short, with 11 bases between. The CDR3 loop spans 13 amino acids. Clones were read by immunoSEQ multiplex PCR, and TCRdb kept only the in-frame ones, dropping some. The table shows under 95,000 clones, with around 88% occurring only once. The rearrangement links TRBV7-3 to TRBJ2-7; D not certain. The specimen sequenced was peripheral blood. This TCR was sampled from a man between 60 and 75 years old with acute or convalescent COVID-19. CDR3 sequence: CASSLGPSREQYF. CDR3 nucleotides: TGTGCCAGCAGCTTAGGGCCCTCTCGCGAGCAGTACTTC.